A selection of T cell receptor beta chains follows, all from one sample in a study of cytomegalovirus exposure and HLA in healthy donors. The repertoire was sequenced with immunoSEQ multiplex PCR; TCRdb's copy has only in-frame clones and lacks some. Of hundreds of thousands of clones listed, about three quarters are singletons. Sequencing used PBMCs. The receptors come from a boy aged 5-17 years in good health and CMV-seronegative. CDR3s include the opening cysteine and the closing phenylalanine or tryptophan. The order of the fields is J gene, clone size, CDR3 length, D gene, V gene, CDR3 protein, CDR3 DNA. The D gene is left open where the match is weak. Clone size is stated in some rows and not others, as once, few, many or a class when expanded.

J gene: TRBJ2-7
clone size: -
CDR3 length: 15
D gene: TRBD1
V gene: TRBV6-5
CDR3 protein: CASSYSGTGNYEQYF
CDR3 DNA: TGTGCCAGCAGTTACTCTGGGACAGGGAACTACGAGCAGTACTTC

J gene: TRBJ1-1
clone size: -
CDR3 length: 14
D gene: -
V gene: TRBV29-1
CDR3 protein: CSVEALTANTEAFF
CDR3 DNA: TGCAGCGTTGAAGCCCTTACAGCGAACACTGAAGCTTTCTTT

J gene: TRBJ2-1
clone size: once
CDR3 length: 15
D gene: -
V gene: TRBV5-4
CDR3 protein: CASSLPGVVVDEQFF
CDR3 DNA: TGTGCCAGCAGCTTGCCAGGGGTAGTAGTCGATGAGCAGTTCTTC

J gene: TRBJ2-3
clone size: -
CDR3 length: 13
D gene: -
V gene: TRBV5-6
CDR3 protein: CASSLAPGDTQYF
CDR3 DNA: TGTGCCAGCAGCTTGGCCCCCGGAGATACGCAGTATTTT

J gene: TRBJ1-1
clone size: few
CDR3 length: 13
D gene: -
V gene: TRBV10-2
CDR3 protein: CASKLGRDTEAFF
CDR3 DNA: TGCGCCAGCAAATTGGGCAGGGACACTGAAGCTTTCTTT

J gene: TRBJ1-2
clone size: once
CDR3 length: 13
D gene: -
V gene: TRBV4-1
CDR3 protein: CASSQVGDYGYTF
CDR3 DNA: TGCGCCAGCAGCCAAGTGGGAGACTATGGCTACACCTTC

J gene: TRBJ2-2
clone size: -
CDR3 length: 16
D gene: TRBD2
V gene: TRBV5-6
CDR3 protein: CASSRPGLAITGELFF
CDR3 DNA: TGTGCCAGCAGCCGGCCGGGACTAGCAATAACCGGGGAGCTGTTTTTT

J gene: TRBJ1-1
clone size: -
CDR3 length: 12
D gene: -
V gene: TRBV11-3
CDR3 protein: CASSPTQGIAFF
CDR3 DNA: TGTGCCAGCAGCCCGACACAGGGTATCGCTTTCTTT

J gene: TRBJ2-1
clone size: -
CDR3 length: 14
D gene: TRBD1
V gene: TRBV4-2
CDR3 protein: CASSHGTGHNEQFF
CDR3 DNA: TGTGCCAGCAGCCACGGGACAGGGCATAATGAGCAGTTCTTC

J gene: TRBJ1-1
clone size: -
CDR3 length: 15
D gene: -
V gene: TRBV19
CDR3 protein: CASTSPFQGLTEAFF
CDR3 DNA: TGTGCCAGTACCTCCCCCTTTCAGGGGCTCACTGAAGCTTTCTTT

J gene: TRBJ2-2
clone size: once
CDR3 length: 14
D gene: -
V gene: TRBV30
CDR3 protein: CAWTRTINTGELFF
CDR3 DNA: TGTGCCTGGACTAGGACTATCAACACCGGGGAGCTGTTTTTT

J gene: TRBJ2-1
clone size: -
CDR3 length: 16
D gene: -
V gene: TRBV6-6
CDR3 protein: CASSYSPERVYNEQFF
CDR3 DNA: TGTGCCAGCAGTTACTCGCCCGAGCGGGTGTACAATGAGCAGTTCTTC

J gene: TRBJ2-7
clone size: once
CDR3 length: 13
D gene: -
V gene: TRBV12-2
CDR3 protein: CASRSPRDYEQYF
CDR3 DNA: TGTGCAAGTCGCTCCCCTCGGGACTACGAGCAGTACTTC

J gene: TRBJ1-1
clone size: -
CDR3 length: 14
D gene: -
V gene: TRBV6-1
CDR3 protein: CASSKPGMGTEAFF
CDR3 DNA: TGTGCCAGCAGTAAGCCGGGGATGGGCACTGAAGCTTTCTTT

J gene: TRBJ1-6
clone size: -
CDR3 length: 15
D gene: -
V gene: TRBV5-4
CDR3 protein: CASSLGQGDGSPLHF
CDR3 DNA: TGTGCCAGCAGCTTGGGGCAGGGCGACGGTTCACCCCTCCACTTT

J gene: TRBJ2-6
clone size: once
CDR3 length: 16
D gene: -
V gene: TRBV6-1
CDR3 protein: CASSEKEPSGANVLTF
CDR3 DNA: TGTGCCAGCAGTGAAAAGGAGCCATCTGGGGCCAACGTCCTGACTTTC

J gene: TRBJ2-2
clone size: -
CDR3 length: 14
D gene: TRBD1
V gene: TRBV7-8
CDR3 protein: CASSRTGNTGELFF
CDR3 DNA: TGTGCCAGCAGCCGGACAGGGAACACCGGGGAGCTGTTTTTT

J gene: TRBJ1-2
clone size: -
CDR3 length: 18
D gene: TRBD1
V gene: TRBV4-2
CDR3 protein: CASSQVYRDRGTNYGYTF
CDR3 DNA: TGTGCCAGCAGCCAAGTTTACCGGGACAGGGGAACTAACTATGGCTACACCTTC

J gene: TRBJ2-3
clone size: -
CDR3 length: 14
D gene: -
V gene: TRBV6-5
CDR3 protein: CASSSPGLTDTQYF
CDR3 DNA: TGTGCCAGCAGTTCTCCAGGGTTAACAGATACGCAGTATTTT

J gene: TRBJ2-1
clone size: -
CDR3 length: 17
D gene: -
V gene: TRBV11-2
CDR3 protein: CASSQLTTATSYNEQFF
CDR3 DNA: TGTGCCAGCAGCCAACTCACCACCGCTACCTCCTACAATGAGCAGTTCTTC

J gene: TRBJ2-3
clone size: -
CDR3 length: 18
D gene: -
V gene: TRBV9
CDR3 protein: CASSPRPLWGGAKDTQYF
CDR3 DNA: TGTGCCAGCAGCCCCCGCCCCCTCTGGGGGGGGGCCAAAGATACGCAGTATTTT

J gene: TRBJ1-3
clone size: -
CDR3 length: 12
D gene: TRBD1
V gene: TRBV10-3
CDR3 protein: CATQGAGNTIYF
CDR3 DNA: TGTGCCACCCAGGGGGCTGGAAACACCATATATTTT

J gene: TRBJ1-2
clone size: -
CDR3 length: 16
D gene: TRBD1
V gene: TRBV10-3
CDR3 protein: CAISDQGAASIRGYTF
CDR3 DNA: TGTGCCATCAGTGACCAGGGGGCCGCTTCAATTAGAGGCTACACCTTC

J gene: TRBJ1-5
clone size: -
CDR3 length: 15
D gene: -
V gene: TRBV19
CDR3 protein: CASSTTVNSNQPQHF
CDR3 DNA: TGTGCCAGTAGTACAACAGTAAATAGCAATCAGCCCCAGCATTTT

J gene: TRBJ1-4
clone size: -
CDR3 length: 13
D gene: -
V gene: TRBV19
CDR3 protein: CASSTGLNEKLFF
CDR3 DNA: TGTGCCAGTAGTACCGGACTCAACGAAAAACTGTTTTTT

J gene: TRBJ2-3
clone size: few
CDR3 length: 15
D gene: TRBD1
V gene: TRBV6-4
CDR3 protein: CASSDSGQGSDTQYF
CDR3 DNA: TGTGCCAGCAGTGACTCGGGACAGGGCTCAGATACGCAGTATTTT

J gene: TRBJ2-3
clone size: -
CDR3 length: 14
D gene: TRBD2
V gene: TRBV5-1
CDR3 protein: CASAVAGVADTQYF
CDR3 DNA: TGCGCCAGCGCAGTAGCGGGAGTCGCAGATACGCAGTATTTT

J gene: TRBJ2-3
clone size: -
CDR3 length: 13
D gene: TRBD2
V gene: TRBV30
CDR3 protein: CAWSGGLRSPKYF
CDR3 DNA: TGTGCCTGGAGTGGGGGACTAAGATCCCCGAAGTATTTT

J gene: TRBJ1-2
clone size: -
CDR3 length: 15
D gene: -
V gene: TRBV4-1
CDR3 protein: CASSQVAGGNYGYTF
CDR3 DNA: TGCGCCAGCAGCCAGGTTGCTGGAGGTAACTATGGCTACACCTTC

J gene: TRBJ1-2
clone size: -
CDR3 length: 13
D gene: -
V gene: TRBV27
CDR3 protein: CASSPRSSYGYTF
CDR3 DNA: TGTGCCAGCAGTCCGCGGTCCTCCTATGGCTACACCTTC

J gene: TRBJ1-1
clone size: -
CDR3 length: 18
D gene: -
V gene: TRBV7-8
CDR3 protein: CASSLGSVQGHMNTEAFF
CDR3 DNA: TGTGCCAGCAGCTTAGGTTCCGTCCAGGGGCACATGAACACTGAAGCTTTCTTT

J gene: TRBJ1-2
clone size: once
CDR3 length: 16
D gene: -
V gene: TRBV15
CDR3 protein: CATSRDNLGSDYGYTF
CDR3 DNA: TGTGCCACCAGCAGAGATAATCTAGGTAGCGACTATGGCTACACCTTC

J gene: TRBJ1-2
clone size: -
CDR3 length: 16
D gene: -
V gene: TRBV5-1
CDR3 protein: CASSPGIGGRGHGYTF
CDR3 DNA: TGCGCCAGCAGCCCAGGAATCGGAGGGCGCGGCCATGGCTACACCTTC

J gene: TRBJ2-7
clone size: -
CDR3 length: 16
D gene: -
V gene: TRBV5-5
CDR3 protein: CASSLGLGSEAYEQYF
CDR3 DNA: TGTGCCAGCAGCCTAGGACTGGGATCCGAAGCCTACGAGCAGTACTTC

J gene: TRBJ1-2
clone size: -
CDR3 length: 15
D gene: -
V gene: TRBV2
CDR3 protein: CASSDQDSDYYGYTF
CDR3 DNA: TGTGCCAGCAGTGATCAGGATTCGGACTACTATGGCTACACCTTC

J gene: TRBJ2-7
clone size: -
CDR3 length: 14
D gene: TRBD2
V gene: TRBV4-1
CDR3 protein: CASSQVREGGEQYF
CDR3 DNA: TGCGCCAGCAGCCAAGTGCGGGAGGGAGGGGAGCAGTACTTC

J gene: TRBJ1-5
clone size: -
CDR3 length: 14
D gene: -
V gene: TRBV19
CDR3 protein: CASSVNPGNQPQHF
CDR3 DNA: TGTGCCAGTAGTGTAAACCCCGGTAATCAGCCCCAGCATTTT

J gene: TRBJ2-5
clone size: -
CDR3 length: 16
D gene: -
V gene: TRBV30
CDR3 protein: CAWMGDFGGLQETQYF
CDR3 DNA: TGTGCCTGGATGGGGGACTTTGGGGGACTCCAAGAGACCCAGTACTTC

J gene: TRBJ1-1
clone size: few
CDR3 length: 19
D gene: -
V gene: TRBV5-1
CDR3 protein: CASSSGYKGRRKEWTEAFF
CDR3 DNA: TGCGCCAGCAGCAGCGGGTACAAAGGCCGAAGGAAGGAGTGGACTGAAGCTTTCTTT

J gene: TRBJ2-7
clone size: once
CDR3 length: 14
D gene: -
V gene: TRBV19
CDR3 protein: CASSRTTPSYEQYF
CDR3 DNA: TGTGCCAGTAGCCGCACGACACCTTCTTACGAGCAGTACTTC

J gene: TRBJ2-3
clone size: -
CDR3 length: 14
D gene: -
V gene: TRBV2
CDR3 protein: CASRTGLSTDTQYF
CDR3 DNA: TGTGCCAGCAGGACGGGACTCTCCACAGATACGCAGTATTTT

J gene: TRBJ1-1
clone size: few
CDR3 length: 17
D gene: TRBD1
V gene: TRBV25-1
CDR3 protein: CASSEWDRGTPNTEAFF
CDR3 DNA: TGTGCCAGCAGTGAATGGGACAGGGGGACCCCGAACACTGAAGCTTTCTTT

J gene: TRBJ1-5
clone size: -
CDR3 length: 15
D gene: -
V gene: TRBV6-6
CDR3 protein: CASSLLGGSDQPQHF
CDR3 DNA: TGTGCCAGCAGTCTGCTCGGTGGTAGTGATCAGCCCCAGCATTTT

J gene: TRBJ1-1
clone size: -
CDR3 length: 15
D gene: -
V gene: TRBV18
CDR3 protein: CASSPPARGETEAFF
CDR3 DNA: TGTGCCAGCTCACCACCGGCACGGGGAGAGACTGAAGCTTTCTTT

J gene: TRBJ1-1
clone size: -
CDR3 length: 15
D gene: -
V gene: TRBV11-2
CDR3 protein: CASSLRAGLDTEAFF
CDR3 DNA: TGTGCCAGCAGCCTTAGGGCAGGGCTGGACACTGAAGCTTTCTTT

J gene: TRBJ1-1
clone size: -
CDR3 length: 20
D gene: TRBD1
V gene: TRBV7-8
CDR3 protein: CASTKGPRTGIPGMNTEAFF
CDR3 DNA: TGTGCCAGCACTAAAGGGCCGCGGACAGGCATCCCGGGGATGAACACTGAAGCTTTCTTT

J gene: TRBJ2-7
clone size: -
CDR3 length: 12
D gene: -
V gene: TRBV30
CDR3 protein: CAWSVVTLQQYF
CDR3 DNA: TGTGCCTGGAGTGTAGTTACTCTCCAGCAGTACTTC

J gene: TRBJ1-2
clone size: -
CDR3 length: 15
D gene: TRBD1
V gene: TRBV19
CDR3 protein: CASITNRGSNYGYTF
CDR3 DNA: TGTGCCAGTATCACGAACAGGGGAAGTAACTATGGCTACACCTTC

J gene: TRBJ2-2
clone size: -
CDR3 length: 13
D gene: -
V gene: TRBV9
CDR3 protein: CASSRDNTGELFF
CDR3 DNA: TGTGCCAGCAGCCGGGATAACACCGGGGAGCTGTTTTTT

J gene: TRBJ1-4
clone size: -
CDR3 length: 17
D gene: TRBD1
V gene: TRBV18
CDR3 protein: CASSLGTGDTTNEKLFF
CDR3 DNA: TGTGCCAGCTCACTTGGGACAGGGGACACAACTAATGAAAAACTGTTTTTT